This TCR beta chain appears in the sequencing data of a study of blood T cells in healthy people across ages. The authors ran a second PCR of 7 to 11 cycles using a sample-barcoded 5' primer and a J-beta primer mix. MiXCR, run by TCRdb on the 5' RACE reads, gives a single entry per CDR3 protein. Found here are fewer than 800,000 distinct CDR3 sequences, 25% of them singletons; the top ten hold 9.4%. Germline values: CDR1 MNHEY, CDR2 SMNVEV (reference sequence). The length of the CDR3 is 13 residues. Trimming cost V 3 bases and J 6 bases; bases outside gene matches: 4. This same sample was also taken into another study, of T cells of mothers and their children.

The V call is TRBV27, the J call TRBJ1-2; 7 bases are a match to TRBD1. This clonotype was sampled from a boy younger than 18 in good health. The sample comprised blood. Here the CDR3 reads CASSFDRDHGYTF. DNA of the CDR3: TGTGCCAGCAGTTTCGACAGGGACCATGGCTACACCTTC.